This TCR beta chain derives from a study of cytomegalovirus exposure and HLA in healthy donors. Points from the study as a whole: The investigators catalogued 150 to 200 TCR beta chains as cytomegalovirus-associated. The study found most TCR sequences rare, yet found some public TCRs in many donors. The CMV antigen specificity of a few CMV-associated chains was confirmed through in vitro analysis.

The V end was cut by 2 bases, the J end by 10 bases, with 12 bases between. This CDR3 comprises 12 residues. Germline V gene data show CDR1 as SGHDT and CDR2 as YYEEEE. Comment on this clone: Its target is not known.

TCRdb keeps only in-frame clones here, not all; method: immunoSEQ multiplex PCR. The sample lists fewer than 400,000 clones, around 90% occurring once. The receptor comes from a young man in good health and CMV-seronegative. The sample consisted of PBMCs. The chain couples TRBV5-6 to TRBJ1-1; D is unresolved. In nucleotides, the CDR3 is TGTGCCAGCAGCTTACAGTACATCGGAGCTTTCTTT. Translated, it gives CASSLQYIGAFF.